The next 20 T cell receptor beta chains were all read from a single sample in a study of control samples from healthy donors and cancer patients. Method: immunoSEQ multiplex PCR; TCRdb's copy keeps in-frame clones and lacks some. Of approximately 90,000 clones detected, around 85% appear once; the ten largest clones hold approximately 38%. Sequencing was done on a sample of PBMCs. The receptors shown here come from a man between 65 and 79 years old with lung cancer.

This clone was recorded once. The V gene is TRBV19, the J gene TRBJ2-3; TRBD2 is a possible D gene (6 bases). Per germline, CDR1 LNHDA and CDR2 SQIVND (reference sequence). The CDR3 is 13 residues long. Trimming shortened V by 3 bases and J by 3 bases, and 7 bases separated the two germline ends. The CDR3 sequence is CASSIGGTDTQYF. The CDR3 DNA reads TGTGCCAGTAGTATCGGGGGAACAGATACGCAGTATTTT. Based on the CDR3 plus reference TRBV19 and TRBJ2-3, the full variable domain is DGGITQSPKYLFRKEGQNVTLSCEQNLNHDAMYWYRQDPGQGLRLIYYSQIVNDFQKGDIAEGYSVSREKKESFPLTVTSAQKNPTAFYLCASSIGGTDTQYFGPGTRLTVL.

Only one count was recorded for this clone. The chain recombines TRBV30 with TRBJ1-5; perhaps TRBD1 as D (5 bases). This CDR3 has 15 residues. Germline V gives CDR1 GTSNPN, CDR2 SVGIG (reference sequence). Trimming stripped 0 bases from V and 3 bases from J, with 12 bases between. The CDR3 reads CAWSVRGRNNQPQHF. The CDR3 coding sequence is TGTGCCTGGAGTGTACGGGGCAGAAACAATCAGCCCCAGCATTTT. Full variable domain (outside the CDR3, taken from reference TRBV30 and TRBJ1-5): SQTIHQWPATLVQPVGSPLSLECTVEGTSNPNLYWYRQAAGRGLQLLFYSVGIGQISSEVPQNLSASRPQDRQFILSSKKLLLSDSGFYLCAWSVRGRNNQPQHFGDGTRLSIL.

The chain couples TRBV28 to TRBJ1-2; D may be TRBD1 (5 bases). V was pared by 2 bases and J by 7 bases, with 17 bases between. The CDR3 has 15 residues. Germline V gene sequence: CDR1 MDHEN, CDR2 SYDVKM. CDR3 coding DNA: TGTGCCAGCAGTTTACAATACCGGCAGGGCGGTGGCTACACCTTC. Translation: CASSLQYRQGGGYTF.

The chain recombines TRBV5-6 with TRBJ2-3; 9 nucleotides align to TRBD2. J lost 4 bases, V lost 1 base, and 7 bases had no gene match. Germline V gene sequence: CDR1 SGHDT, CDR2 YYEEEE. The CDR3 contains 16 residues. The CDR3 spells CASSLILAGKSDTQYF. CDR3 nucleotides: TGTGCCAGCAGCTTGATCCTAGCGGGGAAATCAGATACGCAGTATTTT.

This clone appeared many times. The chain is built from TRBV5-6 and TRBJ1-6; D is perhaps TRBD1 (6 bases). The germline V gene encodes CDR1 SGHDT and CDR2 YYEEEE. Trimming shortened V by 4 bases and J by 0 bases, and 11 bases separated the two germline ends. This CDR3 region has 16 residues. The DNA of the CDR3 is TGTGCCAGCAGCCGGGGGGGCAGCTCCTATAATTCACCCCTCCACTTT. Its protein is CASSRGGSSYNSPLHF.

The chain employs TRBV18 and TRBJ1-1; TRBD1 is a possible D gene (5 bases). Germline assignment: CDR1 KGHSH and CDR2 LQKENI. The CDR3 runs to 15 residues. The V end lost 0 bases, the J end lost 0 bases, and 8 bases lay between the germline ends. CDR3 in DNA: TGTGCCAGCTCACCACCGAAAGGGGTGAACACTGAAGCTTTCTTT. Its protein is CASSPPKGVNTEAFF.

The rearrangement links TRBV7-9 to TRBJ1-2; weak D call: TRBD1 (6 bases). The germline CDR1 and CDR2 sequences are SEHNR and FQNEAQ (reference sequence). V dropped 2 bases and J dropped 8 bases, with 12 bases sitting between them. The CDR3 length is 13 residues. The CDR3 protein is CASSLRDNRGYTF. The CDR3 DNA reads as TGTGCCAGCAGCTTAAGGGACAACCGCGGCTACACCTTC.

The rearrangement links TRBV6-5 to TRBJ1-1; 7 bases fit TRBD1. Germline V gene sequence: CDR1 MNHEY, CDR2 SVGAGI. Trimming cost V 6 bases and J 6 bases; bases outside gene matches: 7. The length of the CDR3 is 13 residues. This chain's CDR3 is CASRLTGVPEAFF. The CDR3 coding sequence is TGTGCCAGCAGACTTACAGGGGTCCCTGAAGCTTTCTTT.

The chain employs TRBV27 and TRBJ2-2; D gene ambiguous. This CDR3 is 13 amino acids long. Trimming removed 5 bases at V and 9 bases at J, with 13 bases between. CDR1 is MNHEY and CDR2 is SMNVEV in the germline V gene (reference sequence). The CDR3 DNA reads TGTGCCAGCAGTCTCCGACCCTTCCGGGAGCTGTTTTTT. As protein: CASSLRPFRELFF.

This chain connects TRBV29-1 to TRBJ2-7, with D possibly TRBD1 on 6 matching bases. V was trimmed by 6 bases and J by 4 bases, leaving 16 bases between them. Germline CDR1 and CDR2: SQVTM and ANQGSEA. The CDR3 sequence is 13 residues long. CDR3 DNA: TGCAGCGTCCAGCTTACAGGGTCTTACGAGCAGTACTTC. This gives the protein CSVQLTGSYEQYF.

J is TRBJ2-3 and V is TRBV18; D remains unclear. Germline V CDR1 and CDR2: KGHSH, LQKENI. The CDR3 is 13 amino acids. V was cut by 3 bases and J by 5 bases, with 9 bases left in between. This CDR3 is CASSPGTKDTQYF. The CDR3 bases are TGTGCCAGCTCACCGGGAACGAAAGATACGCAGTATTTT.

The chain carries TRBV7-2 and TRBJ2-3; D possibly matches TRBD1 or TRBD2 (6 bases each). The length of the CDR3 is 14 residues. Germline loops: CDR1 SGHTA, CDR2 FQGNSA. V dropped 3 bases and J dropped 6 bases, with 13 bases sitting between them. The CDR3 region is CASSLGGPIDTQYF. The CDR3 bases are TGTGCCAGCAGCTTGGGGGGCCCAATTGATACGCAGTATTTT.

This rearrangement joins TRBV4-2 to TRBJ2-7; D remains unclear. V was pared by 0 bases and J by 3 bases, with 12 bases between. The CDR3 totals 15 residues. Looked up from germline, CDR1 is LGHNA and CDR2 is YNFKEQ. CDR3 amino acids: CASSQDKGSYYEQYF. DNA for the CDR3: TGTGCCAGCAGCCAAGATAAGGGCAGTTACTACGAGCAGTACTTC.

The chain carries TRBV2 and TRBJ2-3; D tentatively reads TRBD1 or TRBD2 (5 bases each). Germline CDR1 and CDR2: SNHLY and FYNNEI. The V end lost 4 bases, the J end lost 7 bases, and 15 bases lay between the germline ends. This CDR3 contains 14 residues. In DNA form, the CDR3 reads TGTGCCAGCAGTGGTTACCGGGACGCATATACGCAGTATTTT. It translates to CASSGYRDAYTQYF.

The V gene is TRBV12-3 or TRBV12-4, the J gene TRBJ1-1; D is unclear. The length of the CDR3 is 13 residues. The V and J ends lost 3 bases and 1 base respectively, with 6 bases between them. The CDR3 is CASSFGENTEAFF. The CDR3 DNA reads as TGTGCCAGCAGTTTCGGAGAGAACACTGAAGCTTTCTTT.

V usage is TRBV29-1 and J usage is TRBJ1-1, with 9 bases identical to TRBD1. The CDR3 consists of 15 residues. Looked up from germline, CDR1 is SQVTM and CDR2 is ANQGSEA. V shed 7 bases and J 1 base; nucleotides not matched to a gene: 10. Here the CDR3 DNA reads TGCAGCGCTCGCCCGGGACAGGGAAGGAACACTGAAGCTTTCTTT. Protein sequence: CSARPGQGRNTEAFF.

The V call is TRBV6-5, the J call TRBJ1-1; TRBD1 agrees at 7 bases. With 6 bases clipped from V and 1 base from J, the junction kept 2 bases outside the gene matches. The CDR3 is 13 amino acids. In germline, CDR1 is MNHEY, CDR2 SVGAGI. CDR3 sequence: CASRRQGNTEAFF. CDR3 DNA sequence: TGTGCCAGCAGAAGACAGGGGAACACTGAAGCTTTCTTT.

The V and J genes are TRBV6-2 or TRBV6-3 and TRBJ2-1, with 9 bases fitting TRBD2. This CDR3 has 16 residues. Per germline, CDR1 MNHEY and CDR2 SVGEGT. The J segment lost 8 bases and the V segment lost 2 bases, leaving 10 bases of the junction unmatched. CDR3 region: CASSYPGGGADHEQFF. The CDR3, as DNA: TGTGCCAGCAGTTACCCAGGCGGGGGGGCCGACCATGAGCAGTTCTTC.

The count of this clone is one. The chain carries TRBV6-4 and TRBJ2-2; D not resolved. The CDR3 length is 14 residues. V was shortened by 3 bases and J by 6 bases, with 11 bases between the two germline ends. CDR1 and CDR2 (germline): MRHNA, SNTAGT. The CDR3 spells CASSDPERAGELFF. In DNA, the CDR3 is TGTGCCAGCAGTGATCCCGAAAGGGCCGGGGAGCTGTTTTTT.

This clone showed up just once. This sequence joins TRBV18 and TRBJ2-7, with D perhaps TRBD2 (5 bases). Trimming took 2 bases from V and 2 from J, leaving 16 bases between them. The CDR3 length is 16 residues. Germline V gives CDR1 KGHSH, CDR2 LQKENI. The CDR3 DNA follows: TGTGCCAGCTCACCATCTTCTAGCTTGGGTCCCTACGAGCAGTACTTC. It yields the protein CASSPSSSLGPYEQYF.